A single sample gave rise to the 13 T cell receptor beta chains below, sequenced in a study of T cells after yellow fever vaccination. Via MiXCR, TCRdb re-called the 5' RACE reads, giving one row per CDR3 protein. This sample carries around 310,000 distinct CDR3 sequences, 8.5% to 10% of them seen once, and the ten largest clones take approximately 19%. Sequenced material: PBMCs, taken on the day of the first yellow fever vaccination. The receptors originated from a man between 18 and 35 years old who received the YFV17D yellow fever vaccine.

This clonotype was recorded at least ten times. The V and J genes are TRBV7-6 and TRBJ1-5; D is ambiguous. The germline V gene has CDR1 SGHVS and CDR2 FNYEAQ. The CDR3 length is 14 residues. V lost 1 base, J lost 2 bases, and 6 bases lay in between. The CDR3 is CASSLGSGNQPQHF. CDR3 coding DNA: TGTGCCAGCAGCTTAGGATCGGGCAATCAGCCCCAGCATTTT. The full variable domain, in which reference TRBV7-6 and TRBJ1-5 provide the parts outside the CDR3, is GAGVSQSPRYKVTKRGQDVALRCDPISGHVSLYWYRQALGQGPEFLTYFNYEAQQDKSGLPNDRFSAERPEGSISTLTIQRTEQRDSAMYRCASSLGSGNQPQHFGDGTRLSIL.

This clonotype was observed at least ten times. The V and J genes are TRBV25-1 and TRBJ2-6, with a weak D call TRBD1 (5 bases). V was cut by 4 bases and J by 0 bases, with 7 bases left in between. CDR3 length equals 15 residues. The V gene's germline CDR1 is MGHDK and CDR2 SYGVNS. The CDR3 nucleotides are TGTGCCAGCAGTGTAGGACACTCTGGGGCCAACGTCCTGACTTTC. Translating it yields CASSVGHSGANVLTF.

The V call is TRBV7-6, the J call TRBJ2-3; 11 nucleotides agree with TRBD1. CDR3 length: 15 residues. V dropped 1 base and J dropped 5; count of bases not matched to a gene: 2. Germline V gene data show CDR1 as SGHVS and CDR2 as FNYEAQ. CDR3 loop: CASSLGTGGGDTQYF. The CDR3 bases are TGTGCCAGCAGCTTAGGGACAGGGGGCGGAGATACGCAGTATTTT.

This clonotype was observed a handful of times. The rearrangement uses TRBV5-1 and TRBJ1-3; 7 bases are a match to TRBD1. CDR3 length equals 16 residues. Per the germline V gene, CDR1 is SGHRS and CDR2 is YFSETQ. Unmatched junction bases numbered 7, after V lost 4 bases and J lost 0 bases. The CDR3 DNA follows: TGCGCCAGCAGCCTGGGACAGCCAAGCTCTGGAAACACCATATATTTT. Its protein is CASSLGQPSSGNTIYF.

This CDR3 reads CASSQGHISGNTIYF. CDR3 sequence (DNA): TGCGCCAGCAGCCAAGGGCACATCTCTGGAAACACCATATATTTT. This sequence joins TRBV4-1 and TRBJ1-3; no clear D gene. The CDR3 extends over 15 amino acids. CDR1 is MGHRA and CDR2 is YSYEKL in the germline V gene. The V and J ends lost 1 base and 0 bases respectively, with 7 bases between them.

This chain connects TRBV20-1 to TRBJ1-4, with D unresolved. V dropped 2 bases and J dropped 6 bases, with 13 bases sitting between them. Per germline, CDR1 DFQATT and CDR2 SNEGSKA (reference sequence). The CDR3 sequence is 14 residues long. CDR3 residues: CSARPRALDEKLFF. In nucleotides, the CDR3 is TGCAGTGCTAGACCCCGGGCCCTAGATGAAAAACTGTTTTTT.

CDR3 amino acids: CASSPPGGQRMHF. CDR3 DNA sequence: TGCGCCAGCAGCCCGCCGGGGGGACAAAGGATGCATTTT. This chain uses TRBV4-1 with TRBJ1-5; tentative D call: TRBD1 (6 bases). This CDR3 is built from 13 residues. Trimming pared 4 bases from V and 15 bases from J, leaving 19 bases between. The germline V gene has CDR1 MGHRA and CDR2 YSYEKL.

This clonotype was picked up a small number of times. The CDR3, as DNA: TGCAGCGTTGAGCCCCTTTTGGCCTACGAGCAGTACGTC. Translating it yields CSVEPLLAYEQYV. V gene TRBV29-1 combines with J gene TRBJ2-7; D remains ambiguous. Trimming removed 3 bases at V and 2 bases at J, with 11 bases between. This CDR3 spans 13 amino acids. Per the germline V gene, CDR1 is SQVTM and CDR2 is ANQGSEA.

A few counts support this clonotype. The chain is built from TRBV7-2 and TRBJ2-4; D is unclear. The V and J ends lost 3 bases and 8 bases respectively, with 14 bases between them. Germline assignment: CDR1 SGHTA and CDR2 FQGNSA. The CDR3 spans 14 residues. The CDR3 here is CASSFFSRTDIQYF. CDR3 nucleotides: TGTGCCAGCAGCTTTTTTTCCCGAACGGACATTCAGTACTTC.

The rearrangement joins TRBV5-4 to TRBJ2-4, with 9 bases matching TRBD1. CDR1 is SGHNT and CDR2 is YYREEE in the germline V gene (reference sequence). V shed 4 bases, J shed 5 bases, and the junction held 10 bases outside the gene matches. The CDR3 spans 16 residues. The chain's CDR3 is CASSRGGQGPQNIQYF. In DNA form, the CDR3 reads TGTGCCAGCAGCCGAGGGGGACAGGGACCCCAAAACATTCAGTACTTC.

This clonotype was seen a few times. The chain is built from TRBV10-2 and TRBJ2-7; no definite D call. The CDR3 consists of 14 residues. Between the trimmed V and J ends, which lost 3 bases and 4 bases, there was a span of 13 bases. Germline CDR1 WSHSY, CDR2 SAAADI. In DNA form, the CDR3 reads TGCGCCAGCAGTGATTGGGCACTTCCGTACGAGCAGTACTTC. This sequence encodes CASSDWALPYEQYF.

The rearrangement joins TRBV19 to TRBJ1-5; TRBD1 matches at 11 bases. The length of the CDR3 is 14 residues. The germline V gene encodes CDR1 LNHDA and CDR2 SQIVND (reference sequence). Germline trimming cut 5 bases from V and 8 bases from J; bases unmatched to any gene: 5. The CDR3 is CASSSDRGQKPQHF. The CDR3 DNA follows: TGTGCCAGTAGTTCGGACAGGGGGCAGAAGCCCCAGCATTTT.

This clonotype was counted a few times. This rearrangement joins TRBV20-1 to TRBJ2-3, with 9 nucleotides matching TRBD2. Per germline, CDR1 DFQATT and CDR2 SNEGSKA (reference sequence). Unmatched junction bases numbered 6, after V lost 1 base and J lost 4 bases. This CDR3 has 15 residues. The CDR3 DNA reads as TGCAGTGCTAGAGTCCGCGGGGGGGCAGCAGATACGCAGTATTTT. Its translation: CSARVRGGAADTQYF.